The 30 T cell receptor beta chains below were found in one sample sequenced in a study of cytomegalovirus exposure and HLA in healthy donors (dated by TCRdb to about 2017). The library was generated by the immunoSEQ multiplex PCR assay. A mixture of 60 forward primers for TCR Vbeta segments and 13 reverse primers for TCR Jbeta segments was used in the multiplex PCR. Held by TCRdb, this immuneACCESS table contains in-frame sequences only and omits some clones. Under half of the omission traces to an unresolved V gene where checked; the cause of the rest is unknown. The sample contains some 65,000 clones, less than 65% of them found a single time. 2.5% to 3.5% of the sample is held by the ten biggest clonotypes. Sequenced sample: PBMCs. Receptors were obtained from a man younger than 45 in good health and CMV-seronegative.

The chain links TRBV7-9 to TRBJ2-7; D is uncertain. CDR3 length: 14 residues. With 5 bases removed from V and 3 bases from J, the gap between germline ends came to 14 bases. The germline V gene has CDR1 SEHNR and CDR2 FQNEAQ (reference sequence). The CDR3 loop is CASSILQEYYEQYF. The CDR3 nucleotides are TGTGCCAGCAGCATCCTTCAGGAATACTACGAGCAGTACTTC.

V and J are TRBV6-5 and TRBJ2-5; D not resolved. The closer fit of TRBJ2-7 to the DNA end suggests the J call may be wrong. CDR1 MNHEY and CDR2 SVGAGI come from the germline V gene. The CDR3 spans 14 residues. The DNA of the CDR3 is TGTGCCAGCAGTTACTCCGCCAGGCAGCACGAGCAGTACTTC. It yields the protein CASSYSARQHEQYF.

This clone was seen more than once but under ten times. The rearrangement joins TRBV7-7 to TRBJ2-3; 9 bases align to TRBD1. This CDR3 comprises 15 residues. The V segment lost 3 bases and the J segment 4 bases; nucleotides outside the gene matches: 5. CDR1 and CDR2 from the germline V gene are SSHAT and FNYEAQ (reference sequence). CDR3 DNA sequence: TGTGCCAGCAGCTTGGGACAGGGCGCCGCAGATACGCAGTATTTT. Protein product: CASSLGQGAADTQYF.

CDR3 sequence reads: CASSLAVNEKLFF. CDR3 coding DNA: TGTGCCAGCAGCTTGGCGGTAAATGAAAAACTGTTTTTT. This rearrangement joins TRBV5-6 to TRBJ1-4; D unresolved. Germline V gene data show CDR1 as SGHDT and CDR2 as YYEEEE. The CDR3 extends over 13 amino acids. Between the trimmed V and J ends, which lost 0 bases and 5 bases, there was a span of 5 bases.

This clone was seen only a few times. The chain links TRBV5-1 to TRBJ2-5, with D possibly matching TRBD1 (7 bases). The germline CDR1 and CDR2 sequences are SGHRS and YFSETQ. There are 16 residues in the CDR3. V lost 5 bases, J lost 2 bases, and 19 bases lay in between. The CDR3 DNA sequence: TGCGCCAGCAGGTCTAGGCCACAGGGGACTCAAGAGACCCAGTACTTC. Translating it yields CASRSRPQGTQETQYF.

This rearrangement joins TRBV10-3 to TRBJ2-1; D perhaps matches TRBD1 (7 bases). This CDR3 region has 15 residues. Between the trimmed V and J ends, which lost 10 bases and 0 bases, there was a span of 16 bases. Germline loops: CDR1 ENHRY, CDR2 SYGVKD. CDR3 in DNA: TGTGCCACCAGGCAGGGGGGTTACTCCTACAATGAGCAGTTCTTC. This sequence encodes CATRQGGYSYNEQFF.

This clone has more than one count but fewer than ten. V and J are TRBV5-4 and TRBJ2-2, with 8 bases aligning to TRBD1. The CDR3 spans 16 residues. The V segment lost 4 bases and the J segment 4 bases; nucleotides outside the gene matches: 9. Per the germline V gene, CDR1 is SGHNT and CDR2 is YYREEE (reference sequence). The CDR3: CASSGDRGLSTGELFF. The CDR3 DNA follows: TGTGCCAGCAGCGGTGACAGGGGTTTGAGCACCGGGGAGCTGTTTTTT.

The CDR3 here is CASSLDGGGPYEQYF. The CDR3 bases are TGTGCCAGCAGCTTGGATGGGGGGGGGCCCTACGAGCAGTACTTC. The chain is built from TRBV5-8 and TRBJ2-7; possibly TRBD2 for D (7 bases). V lost 0 bases and J 2 bases, leaving 12 bases between the germline ends. Per the germline V gene, CDR1 is SGHTS and CDR2 is YDEGEE. The CDR3 extends over 15 amino acids.

V gene TRBV7-2 combines with J gene TRBJ1-2, with D possibly TRBD1 on 5 matching bases. This CDR3 region has 13 residues. Trimming removed 5 bases from V and 2 bases from J, with 9 bases in between. Looked up from germline, CDR1 is SGHTA and CDR2 is FQGNSA. CDR3 region: CASSQTENYGYTF. CDR3 in DNA: TGTGCCAGCAGCCAGACAGAGAACTATGGCTACACCTTC.

V usage is TRBV2 and J usage is TRBJ1-2; D unresolved. The CDR3 has 13 amino acids. Trimming removed 5 bases at V and 6 bases at J, with 13 bases between. CDR1 and CDR2 (germline): SNHLY, FYNNEI. The CDR3 is CASSSQSLDGYTF. The CDR3 DNA is TGTGCCAGCAGTTCACAGAGTCTTGATGGCTACACCTTC.

This clone came up a few times. V is TRBV29-1 and J is TRBJ2-7; D may be TRBD2 (6 bases). This CDR3 is 13 amino acids long. CDR1 and CDR2 from the germline V gene are SQVTM and ANQGSEA. Trimming pared 1 base from V and 2 bases from J, leaving 9 bases between. The CDR3 loop reads CSVEGGETYEQYF. CDR3 in DNA: TGCAGCGTTGAAGGGGGGGAGACCTACGAGCAGTACTTC.

The chain recombines TRBV5-1 with TRBJ2-1; TRBD1 aligns across 12 bases. Germline V CDR1 and CDR2: SGHRS, YFSETQ. V shed 4 bases and J 8 bases; nucleotides not matched to a gene: 10. The CDR3 length is 16 residues. The DNA for the CDR3 is TGCGCCAGCAGCGCCCCCACCGGGACAGGGGGCGATGAGCAGTTCTTC. This sequence encodes CASSAPTGTGGDEQFF. Together with reference TRBV5-1 and TRBJ2-1, the CDR3 gives the full variable domain: KAGVTQTPRYLIKTRGQQVTLSCSPISGHRSVSWYQQTPGQGLQFLFEYFSETQRNKGNFPGRFSGRQFSNSRSEMNVSTLELGDSALYLCASSAPTGTGGDEQFFGPGTRLTVL.

The chain has TRBV6-4 and TRBJ2-3, with no clear D. The CDR3 runs 14 residues. Germline CDR1 and CDR2: MRHNA and SNTAGT. The ends were cut back, 0 bases at V and 4 bases at J, with 8 bases in the middle. The CDR3 loop is CASSDSHESDTQYF. For the CDR3, the DNA is TGTGCCAGCAGTGACTCCCACGAGTCAGATACGCAGTATTTT.

V is TRBV30 and J is TRBJ1-2; D is ambiguous. Per the germline V gene, CDR1 is GTSNPN and CDR2 is SVGIG (reference sequence). Trimming pared 1 base from V and 3 bases from J, leaving 6 bases between. The CDR3 has 12 residues. In DNA form, the CDR3 reads TGTGCCTGGAGTGGCAGCGACTATGGCTACACCTTC. Translated: CAWSGSDYGYTF.

The CDR3 region is CASSPFPQGWDGYTF. The CDR3, as DNA: TGTGCCAGCAGCCCATTTCCCCAGGGTTGGGATGGCTACACCTTC. This chain links TRBV11-2 with TRBJ1-2; perhaps TRBD1 as D (5 bases). V was clipped by 5 bases and J by 6 bases, with 19 bases between them. This CDR3 is 15 amino acids long. Germline V lookup: CDR1 SGHAT, CDR2 FQNNGV.

This clone showed up just once. The rearrangement joins TRBV7-8 to TRBJ1-5; the D is unclear. The length of the CDR3 is 13 residues. The V gene's germline CDR1 is SGHVS and CDR2 FQNEAQ. Trimming removed 0 bases at V and 5 bases at J, with 5 bases between. CDR3 coding DNA: TGTGCCAGCAGCTTAGCGACTGATCAGCCCCAGCATTTT. Protein: CASSLATDQPQHF.

The chain joins TRBV7-9 to TRBJ2-1; TRBD1 is a possible D gene (5 bases). This CDR3 has 13 residues. The V and J ends lost 11 bases and 5 bases respectively, with 16 bases between them. Germline V lookup: CDR1 SEHNR, CDR2 FQNEAQ (reference sequence). The CDR3 reads CASRVPPHNEQFF. The CDR3 bases are TGTGCCTCCAGGGTCCCCCCCCACAATGAGCAGTTCTTC.

The genes are TRBV6-5 and TRBJ1-3; no definite D call. This CDR3 has 13 residues. Trimming removed 4 bases at V and 1 base at J, with 5 bases between. CDR1 is MNHEY and CDR2 is SVGAGI in the germline V gene. CDR3 DNA sequence: TGTGCCAGCAGTTCCCCTTCTGGAAACACCATATATTTT. As protein: CASSSPSGNTIYF.

V gene TRBV7-8 combines with J gene TRBJ1-5, with 8 nucleotides matching TRBD1. CDR1 SGHVS and CDR2 FQNEAQ come from the germline V gene. The ends lost 4 bases at V and 7 bases at J; junction bases unmatched: 12. CDR3 size: 16 residues. The CDR3 DNA is TGTGCCAGCAGCTCGCGCACAGGGGGTTCGGGACAGCCCCAGCATTTT. Translated: CASSSRTGGSGQPQHF.

The CDR3 here is CASSATGTNQPQHF. As DNA, the CDR3 is TGTGCCAGCAGCGCAACAGGCACCAATCAGCCCCAGCATTTT. The J gene is TRBJ1-5, the V gene TRBV9; tentative D call: TRBD1 (5 bases). The germline CDR1 and CDR2 sequences are SGDLS and YYNGEE. The V end lost 3 bases, the J end lost 3 bases, and 10 bases lay between the germline ends. The CDR3 covers 14 residues. Full variable domain (remainder filled in from reference TRBV9 and TRBJ1-5): DSGVTQTPKHLITATGQRVTLRCSPRSGDLSVYWYQQSLDQGLQFLIQYYNGEERAKGNILERFSAQQFPDLHSELNLSSLELGDSALYFCASSATGTNQPQHFGDGTRLSIL.

The rearrangement links TRBV5-1 to TRBJ2-1; 7 bases line up with TRBD2. The CDR3 is 14 residues long. Germline V gene data show CDR1 as SGHRS and CDR2 as YFSETQ. V shed 4 bases, J shed 0 bases, and the junction held 1 base outside the gene matches. For the CDR3, the DNA is TGCGCCAGCAGCGGGGGGGGCTCCTACAATGAGCAGTTCTTC. Translating it yields CASSGGGSYNEQFF.

The chain recombines TRBV6-5 with TRBJ2-3; 10 nucleotides agree with TRBD2. CDR3 length: 14 amino acids. Trimming took 7 bases from V and 3 from J; bases not matched to a gene: 4. Per germline, CDR1 MNHEY and CDR2 SVGAGI. CDR3 amino acids: CASTSGGETDTQYF. The CDR3 DNA follows: TGTGCCAGCACGAGCGGGGGGGAAACAGATACGCAGTATTTT.

This chain connects TRBV5-6 to TRBJ2-4; TRBD1 is a possible D gene (6 bases). This CDR3 has 15 amino acids. Germline V gene sequence: CDR1 SGHDT, CDR2 YYEEEE. Trimming left V 4 bases short and J 6 bases short, with 17 bases between. CDR3 DNA: TGTGCCAGCAGCCTATCAACAGGGTTCGGAAACATTCAGTACTTC. The encoded protein is CASSLSTGFGNIQYF.

The genes are TRBV29-1 and TRBJ2-7; 9 bases map to TRBD1. The J segment lost 2 bases and the V segment lost 6 bases, leaving 5 bases of the junction unmatched. Germline V gene sequence: CDR1 SQVTM, CDR2 ANQGSEA. The CDR3 is made up of 13 amino acids. CDR3 in amino acids: CSVGDRETYEQYF. DNA for the CDR3: TGCAGCGTCGGGGACAGGGAAACCTACGAGCAGTACTTC.

This clone was observed a single time. V gene TRBV10-3 combines with J gene TRBJ2-5; D may be TRBD2 (5 bases). Germline V gives CDR1 ENHRY, CDR2 SYGVKD. V was pared by 0 bases and J by 6 bases, with 8 bases between. CDR3 length equals 13 residues. Here the CDR3 DNA reads TGTGCCATCAGTGAGTCCGGAGGCCAGACCCAGTACTTC. It is translated as CAISESGGQTQYF.

The V gene is TRBV29-1, the J gene TRBJ1-4; TRBD1 agrees at 12 bases. Germline loops: CDR1 SQVTM, CDR2 ANQGSEA. CDR3 size: 13 residues. V lost 6 bases to trimming and J lost 8 bases; unmatched junction nucleotides: 4. The CDR3 DNA is TGCAGCGTGACCGGGACAGGGGGCGAAAAACTGTTTTTT. Its translation: CSVTGTGGEKLFF.

The chain recombines TRBV14 with TRBJ2-5, with a possible D match to TRBD1 (6 bases). The CDR3 consists of 16 residues. The germline V gene has CDR1 SGHDN and CDR2 FVKESK. Between the trimmed V and J ends, which lost 0 bases and 5 bases, there was a span of 16 bases. CDR3 amino acids: CASSQEGGGARETQYF. Here the CDR3 DNA reads TGTGCCAGCAGCCAAGAAGGTGGGGGCGCTCGTGAGACCCAGTACTTC.

V usage is TRBV6-5 and J usage is TRBJ1-2; no definite D call. The V and J ends lost 6 bases and 5 bases respectively, with 13 bases between them. CDR3 length: 13 residues. Germline CDR1 MNHEY, CDR2 SVGAGI. The CDR3 DNA reads TGTGCCAGCAGACCCAGCCACGGGTATGGCTACACCTTC. It specifies CASRPSHGYGYTF.

The genes are TRBV9 and TRBJ1-2, with TRBD1 matching 7 bases. CDR1 is SGDLS and CDR2 is YYNGEE in the germline V gene. This CDR3 comprises 13 residues. V shed 4 bases, J shed 8 bases, and the junction held 8 bases outside the gene matches. The CDR3 DNA is TGTGCCAGCAGCCTTCGACAGGGACGCGGCTACACCTTC. This sequence encodes CASSLRQGRGYTF.

Comment on this clone: Other DNA sequences in this specimen translate into the identical CDR3. V and J are TRBV6-5 and TRBJ1-1, with D possibly TRBD1 on 6 matching bases. Germline V gene data show CDR1 as MNHEY and CDR2 as SVGAGI. Trimming took off 6 bases at V and 4 bases at J, with 15 bases between the two ends. The CDR3 loop spans 14 amino acids. The CDR3 spells CASSPNRESTEAFF. CDR3 nucleotides: TGTGCCAGCAGCCCTAACAGGGAATCCACTGAAGCTTTCTTT.